This T cell receptor (beta chain) comes out of a study of blood T cell repertoires in COVID-19 (dated by TCRdb to the early 2020s). Concerning the study at large: Collaborator samples came from the United States, Italy and Spain and covered acute and convalescent phases of COVID-19. The material from the prospective study consisted of cDNA or gDNA derived from T cells, B-cell-depleted T cells, or PBMCs. Subjects who had been exposed to COVID-19, were actively infected with it, or had recovered from it provided the deeply sampled blood TCRbeta repertoires that made up the dataset. The repertoires were made available in a free public database intended to serve as a resource for research on the immune response to SARS-CoV-2. Samples came from the ongoing ImmuneRACE study (first 160 participants) plus 1,254 subjects from 6 global collaborators. The sample metadata nearly always contained a de-identified subject ID, COVID-19 status, age in years and sex. Where HLA class I and class II types were available, the types were taken from metadata supplied by the sample provider, not from assay-based typing. The full study reports these points: The quantity of clinical and demographic metadata differed by source and by participant and was supplied without curation.

TCRbeta CDR3 regions were amplified from genomic DNA by means of the immunoSEQ Assay, a bias-controlled multiplex PCR. The study's processing was this. The number of nucleated cells in each sample was estimated from the amplification of reference gene primers within the assay. To quantify the absolute abundance of each unique TCRbeta CDR3 rearrangement, sequence reads were collapsed and filtered. For each sample, productive Simpson clonality was calculated by taking the square root of Simpson's diversity index across productive rearrangements. The immuneACCESS repertoire file appears here via TCRdb, limited to in-frame rearrangements. These files lack a portion of the clones; in checked studies, under half of the deficit traces to unresolved V genes, and the cause of the others is not known. The V and J calls and the clone size are those of that table, but D and trimming were determined from the DNA. In all, the sample holds over 250,000 clones, and over 75% of those were seen once. The ten largest clones represent approximately 10% of the sample.

With regard to this clone: Its antigen specificity is not known. No base qualities exist here, and no much larger clone lies one base off it.

The collaborating institutions used their own protocols to collect whole blood in K2EDTA tubes. For TCRbeta analysis, collaborator samples were shipped as frozen whole blood, as isolated PBMCs, or as DNA extracted from either sample type. From a lookup of the germline V gene, CDR1 and CDR2 are SGDLS and YYNGEE. The cysteine opens and the phenylalanine closes a CDR3 of 11 amino acids. The only DNA kept is the CDR3, 33 bases in frame from the first base. V and J lose 4 bases and 3 bases, and a span of 4 bases separates them. The sequencing input was peripheral blood. The V gene is TRBV9 and the J gene is TRBJ1-2; no D gene is confidently identified. The receptor was derived from a woman aged 70-85 years with acute or convalescent COVID-19. CDR3 protein: CASSSYYGYTF. The DNA sequence is given as TGTGCCAGCAGCTCCTACTATGGCTACACCTTC.